The 29 T cell receptor beta chains below come from one sample, sequenced in a study of T-cell memory formation after mild COVID-19. MiXCR, applied by TCRdb to the 5' RACE reads, yields one record per CDR3 protein. The sample lists about 350,000 distinct CDR3 sequences; about 13% were seen once. Source material: PBMCs or a T cell subset sorted from them (not recorded which). These receptors were obtained from a man aged 18 to 29 who had mild COVID-19 (a few samples of this study predate the infection). Cell type and time point are not known.

The table lists this clonotype with a few counts. The CDR3: CSARDGLAGDEQFF. The CDR3 DNA reads TGCAGTGCTAGAGATGGACTAGCGGGGGATGAGCAGTTCTTC. The chain employs TRBV20-1 and TRBJ2-1, with 13 bases matching TRBD2. The V segment lost 0 bases and the J segment 8 bases; nucleotides outside the gene matches: 1. The CDR3 has 14 amino acids. Germline-derived CDR1 and CDR2 are DFQATT and SNEGSKA (reference sequence).

The chain links TRBV6-1 to TRBJ2-1; D gene unclear. V shed 6 bases and J shed 0 bases, with 6 bases lying between them. The germline CDR1 and CDR2 sequences are MNHNS and SASEGT. The CDR3 loop spans 13 amino acids. For the CDR3, the DNA is TGTGCCAGCAGGGCAGCCTCCTACAATGAGCAGTTCTTC. This codes for CASRAASYNEQFF.

This clonotype was seen only a few times. The chain joins TRBV6-5 to TRBJ2-2, with 9 bases aligning to TRBD1. This CDR3 comprises 16 residues. Germline CDR1 and CDR2: MNHEY and SVGAGI. Losses at the gene ends were 1 base for V and 5 bases for J; bases not matched to a gene: 5. The CDR3 DNA is TGTGCCAGCAGTTACTTAGCCGGACAGGGGACCGGGGAGCTGTTTTTT. It encodes CASSYLAGQGTGELFF.

J is TRBJ2-7 and V is TRBV20-1, with 7 bases matching TRBD1. Unmatched junction bases numbered 14, after V lost 6 bases and J lost 0 bases. CDR3 length: 16 residues. Germline V gives CDR1 DFQATT, CDR2 SNEGSKA (reference sequence). As DNA, the CDR3 is TGCAGTGCCCAAAATATAGACAGGGCAAACTCCTACGAGCAGTACTTC. Residues: CSAQNIDRANSYEQYF.

This clonotype was seen more than once but under ten times. Germline is not matched at one junction end, which may reflect a read error. The chain employs TRBV20-1 and TRBJ1-1; no definite D call. CDR1 is DFQATT and CDR2 is SNEGSKA in the germline V gene (reference sequence). This CDR3 comprises 13 residues. CDR3 amino acids: CSASGRWNTEVFF. DNA for the CDR3: TGCAGTGCTAGCGGCAGATGGAACACTGAAGTTTTCTTT.

This clonotype was seen ten or more times. V and J are TRBV5-1 and TRBJ2-5; unclear D gene. This CDR3 is built from 10 residues. V was cut by 5 bases and J by 2 bases, with 1 base left in between. CDR1 is SGHRS and CDR2 is YFSETQ in the germline V gene. The CDR3 DNA reads as TGCGCCAGCAGACAAGAGACCCAGTACTTC. As protein: CASRQETQYF.

The table lists this clonotype with a few counts. The chain joins TRBV20-1 to TRBJ2-1; either TRBD1 or TRBD2 may supply D (5 bases each). CDR1 is DFQATT and CDR2 is SNEGSKA in the germline V gene (reference sequence). V dropped 6 bases and J dropped 0 bases, with 12 bases sitting between them. The CDR3 contains 14 residues. DNA of the CDR3: TGCAGTGCCCGGGACGCAAGCTCCTACAATGAGCAGTTCTTC. Translating gives CSARDASSYNEQFF.

This clonotype was seen a few times. CDR3 amino acids: CASSVLAGSSDTQYF. The CDR3 nucleotides read TGTGCCAGCAGCGTCTTAGCGGGGTCATCAGATACGCAGTATTTT. The chain is built from TRBV9 and TRBJ2-3; TRBD2 matches at 8 bases. The CDR3 totals 15 residues. CDR1 and CDR2 (germline): SGDLS, YYNGEE. V lost 2 bases and J lost 4; bases outside the gene matches: 6.

This chain links TRBV7-8 with TRBJ2-5; TRBD2 agrees at 11 bases. The CDR3 length is 14 residues. Germline V gene data show CDR1 as SGHVS and CDR2 as FQNEAQ. J lost 4 bases, V lost 4 bases, and 2 bases had no gene match. For the CDR3, the DNA is TGTGCCAGCAGCTCTAGCGGGGGGCCAGAGACCCAGTACTTC. Protein sequence: CASSSSGGPETQYF.

This clonotype was counted between two and nine times. This sequence joins TRBV4-2 and TRBJ2-2; the D is unclear. The V and J ends lost 1 base and 1 base respectively, with 4 bases between them. CDR3 length equals 14 residues. CDR1 and CDR2 (germline): LGHNA, YNFKEQ. CDR3 sequence (DNA): TGTGCCAGCAGCCAAGGCGAGAACACCGGGGAGCTGTTTTTT. As protein: CASSQGENTGELFF.

The chain is built from TRBV27 and TRBJ2-2, with 9 bases identical to TRBD2. Germline CDR1 MNHEY, CDR2 SMNVEV (reference sequence). Trimming cost V 10 bases and J 3 bases; bases outside gene matches: 6. CDR3 length: 14 residues. CDR3 nucleotide sequence: TGTGCCACCGGAGCGGGGGGTTACACCGGGGAGCTGTTTTTT. Residues: CATGAGGYTGELFF.

This clonotype has more than one count but fewer than ten. The V call is TRBV6-2 or TRBV6-3, the J call TRBJ2-3; D remains ambiguous. V lost 6 bases, J lost 2 bases, and 12 bases lay in between. Per germline, CDR1 MNHEY and CDR2 SVGEGT. The CDR3 totals 14 residues. The CDR3 here is CASSPLESTDTQYF. The CDR3 nucleotides read TGTGCCAGCAGCCCCCTAGAGTCCACAGATACGCAGTATTTT.

This clonotype came up a few times. The chain has TRBV11-2 and TRBJ2-3, with TRBD2 identical over 7 bases. This CDR3 comprises 15 residues. The V gene end was trimmed by 3 bases and the J gene end by 2 bases; junction bases not matched to a gene: 5. The germline CDR1 and CDR2 sequences are SGHAT and FQNNGV. The CDR3: CASSFPGGITDTQYF. CDR3 nucleotide sequence: TGTGCCAGCAGCTTTCCGGGGGGAATCACAGATACGCAGTATTTT.

This clonotype was observed a few times. The chain combines TRBV6-5 with TRBJ1-6, with D unresolved. With 0 bases removed from V and 6 bases from J, the gap between germline ends came to 12 bases. The CDR3 loop spans 16 amino acids. In germline, CDR1 is MNHEY, CDR2 SVGAGI. This chain's CDR3 is CASSYSEGLGNSPLHF. The DNA of the CDR3 is TGTGCCAGCAGTTACTCCGAGGGATTGGGTAATTCACCCCTCCACTTT.

The sample holds a few counts of this clonotype. The chain joins TRBV7-8 to TRBJ2-6; a weak D match, TRBD1 (6 bases). The V gene's germline CDR1 is SGHVS and CDR2 FQNEAQ. Trimming cost V 4 bases and J 0 bases, with 10 bases left between them. CDR3 length equals 16 residues. The CDR3 DNA reads as TGTGCCAGCAGCTGGACAGCGAACTCTGGGGCCAACGTCCTGACTTTC. Translation: CASSWTANSGANVLTF.

This clonotype has more than one count but fewer than ten. The chain recombines TRBV7-9 with TRBJ1-1; D possibly corresponds to TRBD1 (6 bases). Trimming removed 1 base from V and 8 bases from J, with 8 bases in between. Germline V gene lookup returns CDR1 SEHNR and CDR2 FQNEAQ (reference sequence). This CDR3 has 12 residues. The CDR3 spells CASSLETGEAFF. Here the CDR3 DNA reads TGTGCCAGCAGCTTAGAGACAGGCGAAGCTTTCTTT.

This chain connects TRBV19 to TRBJ2-5, with D perhaps assigned TRBD1 or TRBD2 (6 bases each). The CDR3 contains 12 residues. Germline assignment: CDR1 LNHDA and CDR2 SQIVND (reference sequence). Trimming pared 5 bases from V and 5 bases from J, leaving 9 bases between. CDR3 amino acids: CASSGGLETQYF. CDR3 in DNA: TGTGCCAGTAGTGGGGGGCTGGAGACCCAGTACTTC.

This clonotype was seen only a few times. The chain has TRBV18 and TRBJ2-1, with D perhaps TRBD1 (6 bases). Germline V lookup: CDR1 KGHSH, CDR2 LQKENI. V lost 5 bases, J lost 7 bases, and 12 bases lay in between. The CDR3 sequence is 13 residues long. The CDR3 reads CASSGEQGNEQFF. The CDR3 coding sequence is TGTGCCAGCTCAGGGGAACAGGGTAATGAGCAGTTCTTC.

The CDR3 sequence is CSADPLGYTQYF. DNA for the CDR3: TGCAGTGCTGACCCCCTCGGGTATACGCAGTATTTT. The chain employs TRBV20-1 and TRBJ2-3; D uncertain. Trimming stripped 5 bases from V and 7 bases from J, with 13 bases between. The CDR3 runs to 12 residues. Germline CDR1 DFQATT, CDR2 SNEGSKA (reference sequence).

The sample holds a few counts of this clonotype. The chain employs TRBV20-1 and TRBJ2-7, with 10 bases aligning to TRBD2. This CDR3 spans 13 amino acids. Losses at the gene ends were 4 bases for V and 3 bases for J; bases not matched to a gene: 3. Germline V gene lookup returns CDR1 DFQATT and CDR2 SNEGSKA (reference sequence). CDR3 sequence reads: CSATERGGYEQYV. The DNA for the CDR3 is TGCAGTGCTACCGAGCGGGGGGGCTACGAGCAGTACGTC.

Regarding this clonotype: An end of the junction differs from the germline gene, which may be a read error. The chain couples TRBV30 to TRBJ1-6; D gene ambiguous. CDR3 size: 13 residues. The germline gives CDR1 GTSNPN, CDR2 SVGIG (reference sequence). The CDR3 coding sequence is TGTGCCTGGATGGCGTCCTATGATTCACCCCTCCACTTT. Amino acid sequence: CAWMASYDSPLHF.

This clonotype came up a few times. V gene TRBV2 combines with J gene TRBJ1-2; 9 bases line up with TRBD1. J was trimmed by 0 bases and V by 7 bases; bases with no gene match: 6. There are 15 residues in the CDR3. Germline CDR1 is SNHLY and CDR2 is FYNNEI. The CDR3: CASKGQGTPNYGYTF. DNA of the CDR3: TGTGCCAGCAAGGGACAGGGAACACCTAACTATGGCTACACCTTC.

This clonotype was picked up many times. This chain uses TRBV7-9 with TRBJ2-1; D might be TRBD2 (6 bases). Germline V gives CDR1 SEHNR, CDR2 FQNEAQ (reference sequence). V lost 10 bases, J lost 8 bases, and 21 bases lay in between. The CDR3 is 14 residues long. The CDR3 region is CAKPPGPREDEQFF. The DNA for the CDR3 is TGTGCCAAACCACCGGGCCCCAGGGAGGATGAGCAGTTCTTC.

The chain uses TRBV5-1 and TRBJ1-5; 10 nucleotides line up with TRBD1. This CDR3 comprises 14 residues. Germline CDR1 SGHRS, CDR2 YFSETQ. V shed 7 bases and J 2 bases; nucleotides not matched to a gene: 3. The CDR3 loop reads CASRGTGGNQPQHF. The CDR3 DNA follows: TGCGCCAGCCGGGGGACAGGGGGCAATCAGCCCCAGCATTTT.

This clonotype showed up just a few times. The rearrangement joins TRBV12-5 to TRBJ2-2, with unresolved D. Trimming pared 6 bases from V and 2 bases from J, leaving 16 bases between. The CDR3 covers 16 residues. Germline lookup yields CDR1 LGHNT and CDR2 FRNRAP. The CDR3 DNA reads TGTGCTAGTGGACTTTCCTCCTACGGAAACACCGGGGAGCTGTTTTTT. This gives the protein CASGLSSYGNTGELFF.

This clonotype was observed a single time. The V and J genes are TRBV29-1 and TRBJ2-3; no reliable D call. CDR1 is SQVTM and CDR2 is ANQGSEA in the germline V gene. Trimming shortened V by 2 bases and J by 8 bases, and 20 bases separated the two germline ends. The CDR3 extends over 15 amino acids. In DNA, the CDR3 is TGCAGCGTTGAACTCCACGCTACCGTGTGGCCTACGCAGTATTTT. It encodes CSVELHATVWPTQYF.

This clonotype has only a few counts. The chain carries TRBV25-1 and TRBJ2-2, with D possibly being TRBD2 (5 bases). CDR1 is MGHDK and CDR2 is SYGVNS in the germline V gene. The V end lost 3 bases, the J end lost 7 bases, and 15 bases lay between the germline ends. CDR3 length equals 15 residues. This CDR3 reads CASSDGNGVGGELFF. CDR3 bases: TGTGCCAGCAGTGACGGGAACGGGGTTGGCGGGGAGCTGTTTTTT.

The rearrangement joins TRBV20-1 to TRBJ2-1, with a weak D call TRBD2 (7 bases). With 3 bases removed from V and 9 bases from J, the gap between germline ends came to 15 bases. Germline values: CDR1 DFQATT, CDR2 SNEGSKA (reference sequence). The length of the CDR3 is 13 residues. The CDR3 bases are TGCAGTGCTAGGTCTTCCGGGGGGCTTGAGCAGTTCTTC. Amino acid sequence: CSARSSGGLEQFF.

This clonotype was counted many times. The chain couples TRBV7-9 to TRBJ2-3, with D hard to call. The ends were cut back, 4 bases at V and 2 bases at J, with 13 bases in the middle. Germline V gene data show CDR1 as SEHNR and CDR2 as FQNEAQ (reference sequence). CDR3 size: 15 residues. CDR3 DNA sequence: TGTGCCAGCAGCTCCCGACTGCCAGTCACAGATACGCAGTATTTT. Protein sequence: CASSSRLPVTDTQYF.